One sample yielded the 9 T cell receptor beta chains listed below, sequenced in a study of T cell responses to AZD1222 COVID-19 vaccine. Some clones are missing from TCRdb's copy, which holds only in-frame ones; the method was immunoSEQ multiplex PCR. Among over 80,000 clones listed, approximately 91% were seen once. The sample here was peripheral blood, taken 28 days after the second AZD1222 dose. These receptors all come from an adult who received the AZD1222 COVID-19 vaccine.

This chain joins TRBV28 and TRBJ2-7; D is unresolved. Germline V gene lookup returns CDR1 MDHEN and CDR2 SYDVKM. The CDR3 is made up of 15 amino acids. The V end was cut by 5 bases, the J end by 0 bases, with 14 bases between. The CDR3 bases are TGTGCCAGCAGTCGCGAGCAGTCGGTCTCCTACGAGCAGTACTTC. Residues: CASSREQSVSYEQYF.

The chain employs TRBV28 and TRBJ2-2; D call uncertain. The germline gives CDR1 MDHEN, CDR2 SYDVKM. The CDR3 spans 19 residues. Trimming pared 6 bases from V and 1 base from J, leaving 24 bases between. CDR3 amino acids: CASSPHPPGPRMNTGELFF. The CDR3, as DNA: TGTGCCAGCAGCCCACACCCACCCGGACCTCGAATGAACACCGGGGAGCTGTTTTTT.

V is TRBV5-4 and J is TRBJ1-1, with 7 bases that match TRBD1. The germline V gene encodes CDR1 SGHNT and CDR2 YYREEE (reference sequence). The ends lost 4 bases at V and 2 bases at J; junction bases unmatched: 5. The CDR3 spans 14 residues. CDR3 sequence: CASSQTGTNTEAFF. As DNA, the CDR3 is TGTGCCAGCAGCCAGACAGGGACTAACACTGAAGCTTTCTTT.

The chain joins TRBV28 to TRBJ2-3; 9 bases are shared with TRBD2. The germline CDR1 and CDR2 sequences are MDHEN and SYDVKM. The CDR3 is made up of 17 amino acids. The J segment lost 4 bases and the V segment lost 3 bases, leaving 11 bases of the junction unmatched. This CDR3 reads CASSFPLLAGAPDTQYF. The CDR3 coding sequence is TGTGCCAGCAGTTTTCCTCTATTAGCGGGAGCTCCAGATACGCAGTATTTT.

The rearrangement uses TRBV11-2 and TRBJ2-7; D may be TRBD1 (6 bases). The CDR3 has 16 amino acids. CDR1 is SGHAT and CDR2 is FQNNGV in the germline V gene. Trimming stripped 5 bases from V and 0 bases from J, with 17 bases between. The CDR3: CASSRTRYRDSYEQYF. For the CDR3, the DNA is TGTGCCAGCAGCCGAACCCGTTACAGGGACTCCTACGAGCAGTACTTC. Using reference TRBV11-2 and TRBJ2-7 for the parts outside the CDR3, the full variable domain is EAGVAQSPRYKIIEKRQSVAFWCNPISGHATLYWYQQILGQGPKLLIQFQNNGVVDDSQLPKDRFSAERLKGVDSTLKIQPAKLEDSAVYLCASSRTRYRDSYEQYFGPGTRLTVT.

The gene calls are TRBV7-2 and TRBJ1-2; TRBD1 is a possible D gene (5 bases). Germline V CDR1 and CDR2: SGHTA, FQGNSA. This CDR3 has 16 residues. Trimming shortened V by 0 bases and J by 4 bases, and 15 bases separated the two germline ends. The CDR3 sequence: CASSLAQGHSGYGYTF. As DNA, the CDR3 is TGTGCCAGCAGCTTAGCGCAAGGACATTCGGGCTATGGCTACACCTTC.

This clone turned up a few times. The gene calls are TRBV6-2 or TRBV6-3 and TRBJ2-1, with TRBD2 as a possible D gene (6 bases). Trimming left V 4 bases short and J 5 bases short, with 12 bases between. The CDR3 consists of 14 residues. Germline V gene data show CDR1 as MNHEY and CDR2 as SVGEGT. This CDR3 is CASSFSGLHNEQFF. DNA for the CDR3: TGTGCCAGCAGTTTTAGCGGTCTCCACAATGAGCAGTTCTTC.

The genes are TRBV6-6 and TRBJ2-7, with 7 bases lining up with TRBD1. Trimming took 5 bases from V and 7 from J; bases not matched to a gene: 11. CDR3 size: 14 residues. Germline V gene data show CDR1 as MNHNY and CDR2 as SVGAGI (reference sequence). CDR3: CASSAGTDPREQYF. CDR3 bases: TGTGCCAGCAGTGCCGGGACAGACCCTAGAGAGCAGTACTTC.

V usage is TRBV25-1 and J usage is TRBJ1-6, with 8 bases fitting TRBD1. Germline lookup yields CDR1 MGHDK and CDR2 SYGVNS. The CDR3 has 14 amino acids. V lost 4 bases to trimming and J lost 10 bases; unmatched junction nucleotides: 6. In DNA, the CDR3 is TGTGCCAGCAGTGGAGGACAGGGTGGGTCACCCCTCCACTTT. Residues: CASSGGQGGSPLHF.